A single sample gave rise to the 8 T cell receptor beta chains below, sequenced in a study of identical twins. TCRdb reanalysed the 5' RACE reads using MiXCR and keeps one entry per CDR3 protein. The sample consists of about 100,000 distinct CDR3 sequences, just under 6% of them appearing once. Source material: memory T cells sorted from blood. These receptors all come from a woman between 45 and 60 years old in good health.

The V and J genes are TRBV5-6 and TRBJ2-2; maybe TRBD2 (5 bases). The germline CDR1 and CDR2 sequences are SGHDT and YYEEEE. The ends were cut back, 6 bases at V and 4 bases at J, with 22 bases in the middle. The CDR3 totals 17 residues. The CDR3 loop reads CASTPRRMGMGTGELFF. CDR3 nucleotide sequence: TGTGCCAGCACCCCCAGGAGGATGGGGATGGGCACCGGGGAGCTGTTTTTT. The complete variable domain, with remaining parts taken from reference TRBV5-6 and TRBJ2-2, reads DAGVTQSPTHLIKTRGQQVTLRCSPKSGHDTVSWYQQALGQGPQFIFQYYEEEERQRGNFPDRFSGHQFPNYSSELNVNALLLGDSALYLCASTPRRMGMGTGELFFGEGSRLTVL.

This clonotype was picked up many times. The chain combines TRBV20-1 with TRBJ2-3; D possibly corresponds to TRBD2 (6 bases). CDR1 DFQATT and CDR2 SNEGSKA come from the germline V gene (reference sequence). This CDR3 is 14 amino acids long. V dropped 6 bases and J dropped 1 base, with 14 bases sitting between them. CDR3 amino acids: CSAPDYYGTDTQYF. The CDR3 nucleotides are TGCAGTGCCCCGGACTACTATGGCACAGATACGCAGTATTTT.

In its sample, this clonotype was seen many times. This chain connects TRBV5-1 to TRBJ1-2; no clear D gene. There are 15 residues in the CDR3. Per the germline V gene, CDR1 is SGHRS and CDR2 is YFSETQ. V was pared by 0 bases and J by 3 bases, with 12 bases between. CDR3 region: CASSLDPAPYYGYTF. CDR3 sequence (DNA): TGCGCCAGCAGCTTGGACCCGGCCCCCTACTATGGCTACACCTTC.

Ten or more counts support this clonotype. This chain uses TRBV20-1 with TRBJ2-2; 7 bases match TRBD2. Germline V gives CDR1 DFQATT, CDR2 SNEGSKA (reference sequence). V lost 3 bases and J lost 6; bases outside the gene matches: 10. This CDR3 has 15 amino acids. CDR3 sequence reads: CSASDVGRESGELFF. DNA for the CDR3: TGCAGTGCTAGTGATGTGGGGCGGGAGTCCGGGGAGCTGTTTTTT.

This clonotype was seen ten or more times. CDR3 protein: CASSLDSFLTDTQYF. CDR3 coding DNA: TGTGCCAGCAGCTTGGACTCTTTTCTCACAGATACGCAGTATTTT. This chain connects TRBV7-3 to TRBJ2-3, with D tentatively TRBD2 (5 bases). Germline V lookup: CDR1 SGHTA, CDR2 FQGTGA. V was cut by 3 bases and J by 2 bases, with 12 bases left in between. There are 15 residues in the CDR3.

This clonotype was seen repeatedly, ten times or more. The V and J genes are TRBV5-1 and TRBJ2-3; 7 nucleotides line up with TRBD2. The V gene end was trimmed by 0 bases and the J gene end by 2 bases; junction bases not matched to a gene: 6. The CDR3 extends over 16 amino acids. The germline gives CDR1 SGHRS, CDR2 YFSETQ. The CDR3 spells CASSLAGGPNTDTQYF. Written as DNA, the CDR3 is TGCGCCAGCAGCTTGGCGGGAGGCCCTAACACAGATACGCAGTATTTT.

This clonotype has a handful of counts. This chain joins TRBV20-1 and TRBJ2-5; the match to TRBD2 covers 7 bases. Unmatched junction bases numbered 3, after V lost 6 bases and J lost 2 bases. In germline, CDR1 is DFQATT, CDR2 SNEGSKA (reference sequence). The CDR3 extends over 12 amino acids. The CDR3 DNA reads as TGCAGTGCGCGGGACTATCAAGAGACCCAGTACTTC. The encoded protein is CSARDYQETQYF.

The J gene is TRBJ2-4, the V gene TRBV4-1; D call uncertain. The CDR3 length is 20 residues. V lost 0 bases and J lost 0, with 21 bases in between. Germline assignment: CDR1 MGHRA and CDR2 YSYEKL. DNA for the CDR3: TGCGCCAGCAGCCAAGATCTGGAACAGAAGAGCCAACTAGCCAAAAACATTCAGTACTTC. This encodes CASSQDLEQKSQLAKNIQYF.